This T cell receptor beta chain was obtained from a study of neurological immune-mediated disorders. Notes on the study in general: HTLV-1-associated myelopathy led in TCR clonal expansion, while multiple sclerosis ranked lowest, below healthy controls.

The V and J ends lost 5 bases and 9 bases respectively, with 14 bases between them. Germline loops: CDR1 SGHTA, CDR2 FQGNSA. The CDR3 extends over 13 amino acids. This clonotype occurred many times. The antigen is unknown. A single record per CDR3 protein comes from TCRdb applying MiXCR to the 5' RACE reads. The table has around 40,000 distinct CDR3 sequences, approximately 7.2% seen once. The origin of this receptor is a man aged 50 or older in good health. The sample comprised CD4+ T cells from blood. The chain has TRBV7-2 and TRBJ2-4, with a possible D match to TRBD1 (5 bases). CDR3 amino acids: CASSQGVVGIQYF. The CDR3 bases are TGTGCCAGCAGCCAAGGGGTTGTCGGCATTCAGTACTTC.